This T cell receptor (beta chain) was recovered during a study of T cell responses to AZD1222 COVID-19 vaccine. In the case of this clone: Its antigen is unidentified.

Produced via immunoSEQ multiplex PCR; TCRdb's table is partial and in-frame only. The table lists roughly 160,000 clones, roughly 94% of them singletons. In germline, CDR1 is SGHRS, CDR2 YFSETQ. This CDR3 contains 16 residues. The ends lost 0 bases at V and 0 bases at J; junction bases unmatched: 2. Analyses pooled second doses at about 4 or about 12 weeks. The study, taken as a whole, reports: Increased Spike-specific TCR breadth and depth were observed after two AZD1222 doses. Close to half of spike-specific TCRs reportedly recognize unmutated variant regions.

The V gene is TRBV5-1, the J gene TRBJ2-1, with 8 bases fitting TRBD1. The source material was peripheral blood, sampled 28 days after the second AZD1222 dose. The TCR was taken from an adult who received the AZD1222 COVID-19 vaccine. The CDR3 DNA reads TGCGCCAGCAGCTTGGGACAGGGGAGCTCCTACAATGAGCAGTTCTTC. Protein sequence: CASSLGQGSSYNEQFF.